This T cell receptor (beta chain) was captured in a study of blood T cells in healthy people across ages (dated by TCRdb to about 2015). For the wider study: In model experiments, template switching captured roughly one uniquely barcoded TCR beta cDNA molecule for every two T cells. To track age-related changes in TCR beta repertoire diversity, the study relied on deep sequencing normalized with unique cDNA molecular identifiers. The donors were divided into four age groups: young (average approximately 15 years), middle-aged (roughly 42), aged (about 62) and long-lived (around 87). To avoid experimental bias, donors of different ages were randomly spread across the sequencing lanes. Two additional independent replicas of 1 million unique cDNA reads from the same blood draw were analyzed for two donors (one aged 18 to 30 and one aged 80 or older). What the authors observed across the whole study: Estimates of total diversity based on one million sequenced T cells were considered lower bounds and underestimates. A strong correlation was found between observed TCR beta diversity and the percentage of naive T cells measured by flow cytometry. As age increased, observed TCR beta diversity per million T cells dropped in a roughly linear way, and a significant reduction was already evident by age about 40. Bulk unsorted PBMC profiling prevented conclusive comparison of naive and antigen-experienced compartments. Because the CMV infection status of the donors was unknown, age-related changes in expanded clonotypes may potentially have been confounded. Compared with the aged group, the long-lived group had more naive CD4+ T cells, fewer expanded clones and increased TCR diversity, suggesting age selection.

Details on this clonotype: What antigen it recognizes has not been identified. Qualities for individual bases were not recorded, and no much larger clone is one base off.

The 40 or so donors, aged roughly 6 to 90 years, were systemically healthy Caucasian individuals from Russia. Around 9.9 milliliters of peripheral blood were collected from each donor into EDTA-treated Vacutainer tubes. Ficoll-Paque density-gradient centrifugation was used to isolate PBMCs, with at least 6.5 million per sample. Total RNA was extracted from PBMCs with Trizol reagent, with at least 5.5 micrograms obtained per sample. The percentages of naive CD45RAhigh/CD27high T cells were determined by flow cytometry on a PBMC aliquot from every donor. Trimming takes 3 bases from V and 4 bases from J, and the germline ends sit 9 bases apart. Taken from cysteine to phenylalanine, the CDR3 has 13 residues. Solely the CDR3 DNA is kept, with 39 bases framed from the first base. Based on the germline V gene (reference sequence), the CDR1 and CDR2 sequences are LNHDA and SQIVND. Library method: 5' RACE. The listed sequencing device is Illumina HiSeq 2500. The second PCR ran for roughly 7 to 11 cycles and used a J-beta primer mix along with a sample-barcoded 5' primer. A unique molecular identifier was introduced onto each TCR beta cDNA molecule by a template-switch 5' adaptor carrying 12 random nucleotides. Each sample yielded at least 3 million CDR3-containing paired-end reads. All of the RNA was converted into first-strand cDNA using the Mint cDNA synthesis kit, with a TRBC-specific oligonucleotide serving as the primer. Following uracil-DNA glycosylase treatment, all cDNA underwent a first 18-cycle PCR with the universal primers M1SS and BC2_uni_R. In the original analysis: Normalization of each sample was performed by random selection of 1 million high-quality reads, each carrying a distinct molecular identifier. Instead of being binned into consensus sequences, reads that shared molecular identifiers were thrown out. MiTCR, run with a Q25 quality threshold and the strictest error-elimination algorithm, handled CDR3 identification, clonotype clustering and error correction. A nonparametric unseen species model using Euler transformation provided a lower-bound estimate of total TCR beta diversity. The public sequencing data were trimmed at Q25 with fastp and processed into clonotypes with MiXCR by TCRdb, which kept only in-frame beta chains. Rows merge per CDR3 protein into single entries with the most common DNA and genes. These V and J calls are TCRdb output, not the study's own analysis. The sample profile shows 700,000 to 950,000 distinct CDR3 sequences; 55% to 70% of them were found once. 20% to 25% of the sample lies in the top ten.

The chain uses TRBV19 and TRBJ2-5, with the identity of the D gene unclear. The sequence derives from a man under 40 in good health. The sequenced sample was blood. The DNA sequence is TGTGCCAGTAGTATTTCAGCCGGAGAGACCCAGTACTTC. Its protein reads: CASSISAGETQYF.